This TCR beta chain was recovered during a study of chemoradiotherapy in HPV16-positive cancers. Study results and limitations: Candidate HPV-specific clones and E7-related TCR motifs grew in tumor during treatment.

Using immunoSEQ multiplex PCR, the repertoire was profiled, and TCRdb retains in-frame clones only, with some absent. The table has approximately 12,000 clones, about three quarters seen once. V was shortened by 6 bases and J by 5 bases, with 19 bases between the two germline ends. CDR1 is LNHDA, CDR2 SQIVND, per germline (reference sequence). The CDR3 length is 15 residues. Regarding this clone: Its antigen is not known.

This rearrangement joins TRBV19 to TRBJ1-1; D may be TRBD1 (6 bases). The receptor was isolated from a human donor with HPV-associated anogenital cancer. The biological material was taken from a patient who underwent chemoradiotherapy. The CDR3 nucleotides are TGTGCCAGTAGCCCTTTTGGGGGGGCAGGGACTGAAGCTTTCTTT. This sequence encodes CASSPFGGAGTEAFF.